The present TCR beta chain was sequenced within a study of CD8+CD57+ T cells in acquired aplastic anemia. Genomic DNA provided the template from which TCR beta VDJ and CDR3 profiles were obtained. TCRdb re-called the reads through MiXCR, storing one row per CDR3 protein. The sample contains around 130,000 distinct CDR3 sequences, about 50% of which appear only once. This CDR3 comprises 15 residues. Deletions cut 4 bases from V and 6 bases from J, with 16 bases between. The germline CDR1 and CDR2 sequences are SNHLY and FYNNEI. This clonotype showed up many times. Flow cytometry had shown expanded CD8+CD57+ cells in the patients chosen for sequencing.

The V and J genes are TRBV2 and TRBJ2-1; D might be TRBD2 (5 bases). This TCR was recovered from a human donor with aplastic anemia. The sequenced sample was sorted CD4+, CD8+, or CD8+CD57+ T cells (not recorded which) from PBMCs. The CDR3 nucleotides read TGTGCCAGCAGTGGAACTAGTGGGTTCTTCAATGAGCAGTTCTTC. This translates into CASSGTSGFFNEQFF.